One and the same sample provided the 22 T cell receptor beta chains below, sequenced in a study of cytomegalovirus exposure and HLA in healthy donors. The repertoire was sequenced with immunoSEQ multiplex PCR; TCRdb's copy has only in-frame clones and lacks some. Here the sample spans under 100,000 clones, about 95% being singletons. Sample: PBMCs. These receptors originate from a woman under 30 in good health and CMV-seronegative.

The chain joins TRBV30 to TRBJ2-7; weak D call: TRBD2 (6 bases). V lost 4 bases and J lost 7, with 8 bases in between. The CDR3 is 10 amino acids. Germline CDR1 and CDR2: GTSNPN and SVGIG (reference sequence). CDR3 DNA sequence: TGTGCCTGGACGGCGGGGGAGCAGTACTTC. Amino acids: CAWTAGEQYF.

The V call is TRBV12-2, the J call TRBJ2-3; the tabulated D call, TRBD2, remains unverified against the DNA. TRBV12-2 is tagged as a pseudogene. This CDR3 has 17 amino acids. The chain's CDR3 is CASRLGGREGYTDTQYF. Here the CDR3 DNA reads TGTGCAAGTCGCTTAGGTGGGCGGGAGGGATACACAGATACGCAGTATTTT.

V and J are TRBV27 and TRBJ2-3; D call uncertain. The CDR3 contains 19 residues. Trimming took 5 bases from V and 1 from J, leaving 25 bases between them. The germline V gene has CDR1 MNHEY and CDR2 SMNVEV (reference sequence). Here the CDR3 DNA reads TGTGCCAGCAGTCTACCGCCCCGGGTCGGTTCCACCGGCACAGATACGCAGTATTTT. This sequence encodes CASSLPPRVGSTGTDTQYF.

This clone appeared a single time. The genes are TRBV6-6 and TRBJ1-2; D unclear. Trimming pared 5 bases from V and 3 bases from J, leaving 13 bases between. The CDR3 totals 14 residues. Germline CDR1 MNHNY, CDR2 SVGAGI (reference sequence). CDR3 coding DNA: TGTGCCAGCAGTAACCCCGTGGCGGACTATGGCTACACCTTC. Amino acids: CASSNPVADYGYTF.

This clone was recorded only once. The V gene is TRBV15, the J gene TRBJ2-1; D may be TRBD2 (5 bases). Germline loops: CDR1 LNHNV, CDR2 YYDKDF (reference sequence). V was cut by 0 bases and J by 6 bases, with 6 bases left in between. This CDR3 has 13 amino acids. The CDR3 spells CATSREGGNEQFF. CDR3 DNA sequence: TGTGCCACCAGCAGAGAAGGAGGCAATGAGCAGTTCTTC.

The CDR3 reads CASSQGFGELFF. CDR3 DNA: TGTGCCAGCAGCCAGGGTTTCGGGGAGCTGTTTTTT. The chain has TRBV28 and TRBJ2-2; weak D call: TRBD1 (5 bases). The V end lost 6 bases, the J end lost 7 bases, and 9 bases lay between the germline ends. This CDR3 region has 12 residues. CDR1 is MDHEN, CDR2 SYDVKM, per germline.

This chain connects TRBV11-1 to TRBJ2-7; D possibly corresponds to TRBD2 (5 bases). CDR1 is SGHAT and CDR2 is FQDESV in the germline V gene (reference sequence). The CDR3 sequence is 17 residues long. Trimming removed 5 bases at V and 4 bases at J, with 24 bases between. This CDR3 is CASSPSLAGGPKYEQYF. The CDR3 DNA follows: TGTGCCAGCAGCCCGAGCCTTGCGGGTGGTCCTAAGTACGAGCAGTACTTC.

The chain combines TRBV28 with TRBJ2-3, with D maybe TRBD2 (7 bases). Germline V gene data show CDR1 as MDHEN and CDR2 as SYDVKM. The CDR3 covers 16 residues. The V end was cut by 7 bases, the J end by 10 bases, with 27 bases between. CDR3 amino acids: CASIEGSGGAGAAQYF. CDR3 nucleotides: TGTGCCAGCATCGAGGGTAGTGGGGGGGCGGGCGCCGCGCAGTATTTT. The full variable domain, in which reference TRBV28 and TRBJ2-3 provide the parts outside the CDR3, is DVKVTQSSRYLVKRTGEKVFLECVQDMDHENMFWYRQDPGLGLRLIYFSYDVKMKEKGDIPEGYSVSREKKERFSLILESASTNQTSMYLCASIEGSGGAGAAQYFGPGTRLTVL.

The V call is TRBV11-2, the J call TRBJ2-7, with 11 bases lining up with TRBD2. The CDR3 loop spans 13 amino acids. V shed 7 bases, J shed 3 bases, and the junction held 2 bases outside the gene matches. The germline CDR1 and CDR2 sequences are SGHAT and FQNNGV. CDR3 DNA sequence: TGTGCCAGCATTACTAGCGGGAGCTACGAGCAGTACTTC. It translates to CASITSGSYEQYF.

The rearrangement joins TRBV5-1 to TRBJ2-1, with 9 bases matching TRBD2. The length of the CDR3 is 16 residues. CDR1 is SGHRS, CDR2 YFSETQ, per germline. The V gene end was trimmed by 4 bases and the J gene end by 9 bases; junction bases not matched to a gene: 14. The CDR3 bases are TGCGCCAGCAGCCTGGGCGGCGGGAGGGCCTTGAGTGAGCAGTTCTTC. This codes for CASSLGGGRALSEQFF.

J is TRBJ1-2 and V is TRBV28; 8 positions agree with TRBD1. Germline trimming cut 5 bases from V and 6 bases from J; bases unmatched to any gene: 11. Germline CDR1 reads MDHEN; CDR2 reads SYDVKM. The CDR3 covers 15 residues. The CDR3 sequence is CASSKHQGAADGYTF. The CDR3 coding sequence is TGTGCCAGCAGTAAACATCAGGGGGCTGCTGATGGCTACACCTTC.

DNA for the CDR3: TGTGCCAGCAGCCTGGATGCAGGGGGCGAGGGTCGGAAACTGTTTTTT. This gives the protein CASSLDAGGEGRKLFF. V and J are TRBV11-2 and TRBJ1-4; 8 nucleotides match TRBD1. The CDR3 is 16 residues long. CDR1 and CDR2 from the germline V gene are SGHAT and FQNNGV. The V and J ends lost 5 bases and 11 bases, in that order; junction bases with no gene match: 16. Filled out from reference TRBV11-2 and TRBJ1-4, the complete variable domain reads EAGVAQSPRYKIIEKRQSVAFWCNPISGHATLYWYQQILGQGPKLLIQFQNNGVVDDSQLPKDRFSAERLKGVDSTLKIQPAKLEDSAVYLCASSLDAGGEGRKLFFGSGTQLSVL.

This chain joins TRBV18 and TRBJ2-3, with a tentative D call TRBD2 (5 bases). This CDR3 has 16 amino acids. The V and J ends lost 0 bases and 4 bases respectively, with 14 bases between them. Germline CDR1 and CDR2: KGHSH and LQKENI. This CDR3 reads CASSPPVTSQADTQYF. The CDR3 DNA is TGTGCCAGCTCACCACCGGTCACTAGTCAAGCAGATACGCAGTATTTT.

Here the CDR3 reads CASSSPFGAGTDTQYF. DNA for the CDR3: TGCGCCAGCAGCTCCCCCTTTGGGGCGGGCACAGATACGCAGTATTTT. V gene TRBV5-1 combines with J gene TRBJ2-3, with a possible D match to TRBD1 (5 bases). Trimming removed 3 bases from V and 1 base from J, with 15 bases in between. The CDR3 extends over 16 amino acids. Germline CDR1 and CDR2: SGHRS and YFSETQ.

This clone was seen only once. The chain is built from TRBV5-4 and TRBJ1-3; tentative D call: TRBD1 (6 bases). The CDR3 totals 14 residues. Germline V gene data show CDR1 as SGHNT and CDR2 as YYREEE (reference sequence). Trimming stripped 4 bases from V and 3 bases from J, with 11 bases between. The DNA for the CDR3 is TGTGCCAGCAGCCCGGACAGTGATGGAAACACCATATATTTT. This translates into CASSPDSDGNTIYF.

The chain combines TRBV13 with TRBJ2-3; the match to TRBD2 covers 14 bases. The CDR3 runs to 16 residues. Germline-derived CDR1 and CDR2 are PRHDT and FYEKMQ (reference sequence). V lost 3 bases and J lost 3; bases outside the gene matches: 2. CDR3 nucleotide sequence: TGTGCCAGCAGCTTCGGGACTAGCGGGAGAACAGATACGCAGTATTTT. Protein sequence: CASSFGTSGRTDTQYF.

The CDR3 region has the DNA TGTGCTAGTGGGACCTTAACGGGCGAGCAGTACTTC. It yields the protein CASGTLTGEQYF. This chain connects TRBV12-5 to TRBJ2-7; D unclear. The CDR3 covers 12 residues. The germline V gene has CDR1 LGHNT and CDR2 FRNRAP. Trimming took 6 bases from V and 6 from J, leaving 12 bases between them.

V usage is TRBV27 and J usage is TRBJ1-4; D possibly corresponds to TRBD1 (5 bases). The germline V gene encodes CDR1 MNHEY and CDR2 SMNVEV (reference sequence). V shed 7 bases and J shed 2 bases, with 17 bases lying between them. The CDR3 contains 16 residues. The CDR3 region is CASTQPGGGTNEKLFF. The CDR3 DNA sequence: TGTGCCAGCACACAGCCGGGGGGAGGGACTAATGAAAAACTGTTTTTT.

The chain joins TRBV6-5 to TRBJ2-7; TRBD2 aligns across 7 bases. V shed 6 bases, J shed 2 bases, and the junction held 10 bases outside the gene matches. The CDR3 is 15 residues long. CDR1 MNHEY and CDR2 SVGAGI come from the germline V gene. CDR3 nucleotide sequence: TGTGCCAGCAGGGGTCAATCGGCGGGGGCCTACGAGCAGTACTTC. As protein: CASRGQSAGAYEQYF.

V usage is TRBV19 and J usage is TRBJ2-1, with TRBD2 matching over 8 bases. Germline lookup yields CDR1 LNHDA and CDR2 SQIVND (reference sequence). Germline trimming cut 3 bases from V and 8 bases from J; bases unmatched to any gene: 15. The CDR3 spans 17 residues. CDR3 in DNA: TGTGCCAGTAGTATCCTGTACCGGGAGGGCAGGCAGTATGAGCAGTTCTTC. It translates to CASSILYREGRQYEQFF.

This clone was picked up one time. In the same sample, other DNA sequences code for this CDR3. This chain connects TRBV5-1 to TRBJ1-1; TRBD1 agrees at 7 bases. V shed 4 bases, J shed 4 bases, and the junction held 4 bases outside the gene matches. From germline, CDR1 is SGHRS and CDR2 YFSETQ. The CDR3 has 13 amino acids. CDR3 loop: CASSPQGGTEAFF. The CDR3 DNA reads as TGCGCCAGCAGCCCTCAGGGGGGCACTGAAGCTTTCTTT.

This chain connects TRBV6-1 to TRBJ1-1; no clear D gene. Looked up from germline, CDR1 is MNHNS and CDR2 is SASEGT. Trimming removed 5 bases from V and 1 base from J, with 8 bases in between. This CDR3 region has 13 residues. This chain's CDR3 is CASSIVGNTEAFF. For the CDR3, the DNA is TGTGCCAGCAGTATCGTCGGGAACACTGAAGCTTTCTTT.